A single sample is the source of the 12 T cell receptor beta chains below, sequenced in a study of cytomegalovirus exposure and HLA in healthy donors. 60 Vbeta and 13 Jbeta primers were used in PCR. Assay used: immunoSEQ multiplex PCR; TCRdb lists only in-frame clones, some missing. This table has 150,000 to 200,000 clones, about 86% appearing once. The sample taken for sequencing was PBMCs. The receptor set was obtained from a woman aged 18-30 years in good health and CMV-seropositive.

The V and J genes are TRBV12-5 and TRBJ2-3; D might be TRBD1 (6 bases). From germline, CDR1 is LGHNT and CDR2 FRNRAP. CDR3 size: 14 residues. Trimming removed 6 bases at V and 2 bases at J, with 12 bases between. Here the CDR3 reads CASGIQGFTDTQYF. The CDR3 DNA reads TGTGCTAGTGGGATTCAGGGGTTCACAGATACGCAGTATTTT.

The gene calls are TRBV11-3 and TRBJ2-5; D might be TRBD2 (5 bases). CDR3 length: 14 residues. Germline CDR1 is SGHNT and CDR2 is YENEEA. V shed 4 bases and J shed 4 bases, with 13 bases lying between them. CDR3 sequence: CASSSRTDLETQYF. In DNA form, the CDR3 reads TGTGCCAGCAGCTCCCGGACTGACTTAGAGACCCAGTACTTC.

The chain combines TRBV7-8 with TRBJ1-1, with a weak D call TRBD1 (5 bases). Trimming stripped 4 bases from V and 1 base from J, with 10 bases between. This CDR3 contains 14 residues. Germline V gene lookup returns CDR1 SGHVS and CDR2 FQNEAQ. The CDR3 sequence: CASSWVGGNTEAFF. CDR3 sequence (DNA): TGTGCCAGCAGCTGGGTCGGGGGGAACACTGAAGCTTTCTTT. The full variable domain, completed using reference TRBV7-8 and TRBJ1-1, is GAGVSQSPRYKVAKRGQDVALRCDPISGHVSLFWYQQALGQGPEFLTYFQNEAQLDKSGLPSDRFFAERPEGSVSTLKIQRTQQEDSAVYLCASSWVGGNTEAFFGQGTRLTVV.

The chain combines TRBV5-1 with TRBJ2-3; 11 bases agree with TRBD2. Per the germline V gene, CDR1 is SGHRS and CDR2 is YFSETQ. J gave up 6 bases and V 3 bases, and 3 bases lay outside the gene matches. CDR3 length: 14 amino acids. The CDR3 here is CASSWGLAEDTQYF. CDR3 DNA sequence: TGCGCCAGCAGCTGGGGACTAGCGGAGGATACGCAGTATTTT.

J is TRBJ2-1 and V is TRBV25-1, with 11 positions matching TRBD2. After removal of 7 bases from V and 9 bases from J, the junction contained 14 bases not matched to a gene. CDR1 is MGHDK and CDR2 is SYGVNS in the germline V gene. The CDR3 has 16 amino acids. This CDR3 reads CASTLSGGAGAGEQFF. In DNA, the CDR3 is TGTGCCAGCACACTTAGCGGGGGGGCGGGGGCGGGTGAGCAGTTCTTC.

The genes are TRBV6-1 and TRBJ2-1, with 8 bases identical to TRBD2. Germline CDR1 reads MNHNS; CDR2 reads SASEGT. CDR3 length: 15 residues. V shed 3 bases, J shed 3 bases, and the junction held 4 bases outside the gene matches. The CDR3 spells CASSEVSGVYNEQFF. CDR3 DNA sequence: TGTGCCAGCAGTGAGGTTAGCGGGGTCTACAATGAGCAGTTCTTC.

The chain uses TRBV5-5 and TRBJ1-1; D uncertain. The V gene's germline CDR1 is SGHKS and CDR2 YYEKEE (reference sequence). V lost 4 bases, J lost 3 bases, and 13 bases lay in between. This CDR3 is 14 amino acids long. The CDR3 nucleotides are TGTGCCAGCAGCACACTTGCGGGAGACACTGAAGCTTTCTTT. It translates to CASSTLAGDTEAFF.

V and J are TRBV25-1 and TRBJ1-1; a possible D gene is TRBD1 (6 bases). This CDR3 region has 14 residues. Trimming took 8 bases from V and 1 from J, leaving 14 bases between them. The V gene's germline CDR1 is MGHDK and CDR2 SYGVNS. The CDR3 sequence: CASLNTGRNTEAFF. The CDR3 nucleotides read TGTGCCAGCCTAAATACAGGGAGGAACACTGAAGCTTTCTTT.

The chain recombines TRBV28 with TRBJ1-3; tentative D call: TRBD1 (6 bases). CDR1 and CDR2 (germline): MDHEN, SYDVKM. Trimming took 7 bases from V and 0 from J, leaving 19 bases between them. This CDR3 is 17 amino acids long. CDR3 sequence (DNA): TGTGCCAGCATCATAGGGGGGGATTCGCTCTCTGGAAACACCATATATTTT. Its translation is CASIIGGDSLSGNTIYF. Supplemented by reference TRBV28 and TRBJ1-3, the full variable domain reads DVKVTQSSRYLVKRTGEKVFLECVQDMDHENMFWYRQDPGLGLRLIYFSYDVKMKEKGDIPEGYSVSREKKERFSLILESASTNQTSMYLCASIIGGDSLSGNTIYFGEGSWLTVV.

The CDR3 protein is CASRTGTDYGYTF. The CDR3 DNA sequence: TGTGCCAGCCGAACAGGGACGGACTATGGCTACACCTTC. The rearrangement joins TRBV2 to TRBJ1-2, with D possibly matching TRBD1 (6 bases). Per the germline V gene, CDR1 is SNHLY and CDR2 is FYNNEI. Deletions cut 8 bases from V and 3 bases from J, with 13 bases between. The CDR3 contains 13 residues.

The genes are TRBV5-1 and TRBJ2-7; 10 nucleotides line up with TRBD2. Germline CDR1 is SGHRS and CDR2 is YFSETQ. Losses at the gene ends were 5 bases for V and 3 bases for J; bases not matched to a gene: 8. The CDR3 sequence is 15 residues long. The CDR3 region is CASRDSSGGGYEQYF. The CDR3 DNA sequence: TGCGCCAGCAGAGACTCTAGCGGGGGTGGCTACGAGCAGTACTTC.

The genes are TRBV6-5 and TRBJ1-6, with D unresolved. V lost 4 bases and J 8 bases, leaving 9 bases between the germline ends. In germline, CDR1 is MNHEY, CDR2 SVGAGI. The CDR3 totals 13 residues. The CDR3 loop is CASSSVTHSPLHF. The DNA for the CDR3 is TGTGCCAGCAGTTCGGTCACCCATTCACCCCTCCACTTT.